The 30 T cell receptor beta chains reported below all come from one sample, sequenced in a study of CD4 T cells in relation to SARS-CoV-2 and coronaviruses. Profiled with immunoSEQ multiplex PCR; TCRdb holds only in-frame clones, not every one. The data contain approximately 70,000 clones, more than 80% of them singletons. Unexposed donor CD4+ T cells date from 2011-2018, before the COVID-19 pandemic. Sequencing was performed on naive CD4+ T cells from PBMCs. Subset reported: naive CD4+ T cells isolated by negative enrichment. The source is a human donor in good health.

In DNA, the CDR3 is TGTGCCAGCAGCTTCCGGACAGGGAACCATGAGCAGTTCTTC. This codes for CASSFRTGNHEQFF. The chain employs TRBV7-2 and TRBJ2-1, with 8 bases identical to TRBD1. V dropped 3 bases and J dropped 8; count of bases not matched to a gene: 6. Germline CDR1 and CDR2: SGHTA and FQGNSA. The CDR3 runs 14 residues.

This chain connects TRBV5-8 to TRBJ2-7, with D perhaps matching TRBD2 (6 bases). CDR3 length: 14 residues. The V and J ends lost 0 bases and 0 bases respectively, with 7 bases between them. The germline V gene encodes CDR1 SGHTS and CDR2 YDEGEE. CDR3 DNA sequence: TGTGCCAGCAGCTTGGCGGGAGCCTCCTACGAGCAGTACTTC. This translates into CASSLAGASYEQYF.

The gene calls are TRBV5-4 and TRBJ2-1; D remains unclear. The CDR3 runs 15 residues. Germline V gives CDR1 SGHNT, CDR2 YYREEE (reference sequence). Trimming removed 1 base at V and 0 bases at J, with 8 bases between. In nucleotides, the CDR3 is TGTGCCAGCAGCTTGACTACCAGCTCCTACAATGAGCAGTTCTTC. Protein product: CASSLTTSSYNEQFF.

The chain recombines TRBV28 with TRBJ1-3, with 8 bases lining up with TRBD1. There are 19 residues in the CDR3. Looked up from germline, CDR1 is MDHEN and CDR2 is SYDVKM. With V trimmed by 5 bases and J by 0 bases, 15 bases remained unmatched. The CDR3 nucleotides are TGTGCCAGCAGTGTACGCCTTGGGAGGACAGGGAGCTCTGGAAACACCATATATTTT. Translating it yields CASSVRLGRTGSSGNTIYF.

The rearrangement joins TRBV7-3 to TRBJ2-3, with 7 bases aligning to TRBD1. V lost 3 bases to trimming and J lost 2 bases; unmatched junction nucleotides: 5. The length of the CDR3 is 15 residues. The V gene's germline CDR1 is SGHTA and CDR2 FQGTGA. CDR3 in amino acids: CASSFQGVYTDTQYF. The CDR3 DNA is TGTGCCAGCAGCTTCCAGGGGGTGTACACAGATACGCAGTATTTT. The whole variable domain, filled in from reference TRBV7-3 and TRBJ2-3, reads GAGVSQTPSNKVTEKGKYVELRCDPISGHTALYWYRQSLGQGPEFLIYFQGTGAADDSGLPNDRFFAVRPEGSVSTLKIQRTERGDSAVYLCASSFQGVYTDTQYFGPGTRLTVL.

The chain carries TRBV13 and TRBJ2-1; TRBD2 matches 15 bases. This CDR3 has 20 residues. Germline V lookup: CDR1 PRHDT, CDR2 FYEKMQ (reference sequence). V lost 4 bases to trimming and J lost 2 bases; unmatched junction nucleotides: 12. The CDR3 sequence: CASSSKRGGLAGGPYNEQFF. The CDR3 coding sequence is TGTGCCAGCAGCTCCAAACGGGGAGGACTAGCGGGAGGGCCCTACAATGAGCAGTTCTTC.

Details on this clone: The same CDR3 is also encoded by other DNA sequences in this sample. This sequence joins TRBV2 and TRBJ1-1; no firm D call. CDR1 and CDR2 (germline): SNHLY, FYNNEI. With 4 bases removed from V and 0 bases from J, the gap between germline ends came to 6 bases. The CDR3 runs to 13 residues. CDR3 nucleotide sequence: TGTGCCAGCAGTGTGGAGCTGAACACTGAAGCTTTCTTT. Its protein is CASSVELNTEAFF.

The chain links TRBV27 to TRBJ1-1, with 7 bases lining up with TRBD1. Germline V gives CDR1 MNHEY, CDR2 SMNVEV (reference sequence). Trimming cost V 7 bases and J 2 bases; bases outside gene matches: 10. There are 15 residues in the CDR3. The CDR3 region is CASNRGWDSNTEAFF. The CDR3 DNA reads as TGTGCCAGCAATAGGGGTTGGGACAGCAACACTGAAGCTTTCTTT.

The chain carries TRBV27 and TRBJ1-5; 10 nucleotides agree with TRBD1. The CDR3 runs 15 residues. Germline trimming cut 6 bases from V and 2 bases from J; bases unmatched to any gene: 4. Germline V gene data show CDR1 as MNHEY and CDR2 as SMNVEV (reference sequence). CDR3 nucleotide sequence: TGTGCCAGCAGGACAGGGGGCTGGGGCAATCAGCCCCAGCATTTT. This encodes CASRTGGWGNQPQHF.

This clone showed up just once. The J gene is TRBJ2-1, the V gene TRBV3-1 (or the pseudogene TRBV3-2); D gene uncertain. The germline gives CDR1 LGHDT, CDR2 YNNKEL (reference sequence). This CDR3 spans 14 amino acids. The ends were cut back, 1 base at V and 6 bases at J, with 10 bases in the middle. The CDR3 is CASSQVSQSNEQFF. The CDR3 DNA reads TGTGCCAGCAGCCAAGTTTCCCAATCCAATGAGCAGTTCTTC.

This clone was detected once. The chain is built from TRBV2 and TRBJ1-6; 9 bases are shared with TRBD1. Losses at the gene ends were 6 bases for V and 10 bases for J; bases not matched to a gene: 4. The CDR3 has 13 amino acids. Germline assignment: CDR1 SNHLY and CDR2 FYNNEI. CDR3 loop: CASRGQGGSPLHF. Written as DNA, the CDR3 is TGTGCCAGCAGGGGACAGGGCGGGTCACCCCTCCACTTT.

Here the CDR3 reads CSSEGYQETQYF. The CDR3 DNA is TGCAGTAGCGAGGGGTACCAAGAGACCCAGTACTTC. The rearrangement joins TRBV29-1 to TRBJ2-5; either TRBD1 or TRBD2 may supply D (5 bases each). The CDR3 is made up of 12 amino acids. Per germline, CDR1 SQVTM and CDR2 ANQGSEA.

The V gene is TRBV5-1, the J gene TRBJ2-4; D possibly uses TRBD1 or TRBD2 (6 bases each). CDR1 SGHRS and CDR2 YFSETQ come from the germline V gene. The CDR3 loop spans 15 amino acids. Deletions cut 5 bases from V and 2 bases from J, with 14 bases between. In DNA, the CDR3 is TGCGCCAGCAGGGTTGGAGGGGGTTCCAAAAACATTCAGTACTTC. Protein product: CASRVGGGSKNIQYF.

There are a few counts of this clone. The chain employs TRBV19 and TRBJ2-5, with 7 bases identical to TRBD2. The ends lost 9 bases at V and 5 bases at J; junction bases unmatched: 12. Per germline, CDR1 LNHDA and CDR2 SQIVND (reference sequence). CDR3 length: 14 amino acids. As DNA, the CDR3 is TGTGCCAGCTCTATTAGCGGGCCGGCGGAGACCCAGTACTTC. Translating gives CASSISGPAETQYF.

This chain uses TRBV29-1 with TRBJ1-1; the D gene is possibly TRBD1 (5 bases). V gave up 7 bases and J gave up 0 bases, with 21 bases separating them. The CDR3 is 16 residues long. The germline V gene has CDR1 SQVTM and CDR2 ANQGSEA. The CDR3 coding sequence is TGCAGCGCCCTTCCACCGGGACCCTACATGAACACTGAAGCTTTCTTT. Translation: CSALPPGPYMNTEAFF.

The chain joins TRBV28 to TRBJ2-2; 7 positions match TRBD1. CDR1 and CDR2 (germline): MDHEN, SYDVKM. This CDR3 comprises 18 residues. Trimming at V came to 0 bases and at J to 8 bases, leaving 15 bases not matched to a gene. The CDR3 coding sequence is TGTGCCAGCAGTTTATGGGGTCAGGGGGAGATATCGGCGGGGGAGCTGTTTTTT. Translation gives CASSLWGQGEISAGELFF.

The chain combines TRBV7-8 with TRBJ1-3; D not resolved. Per the germline V gene, CDR1 is SGHVS and CDR2 is FQNEAQ. V gave up 1 base and J gave up 6 bases, with 7 bases separating them. The CDR3 sequence is 13 residues long. The CDR3 loop reads CASSLGRLNTIYF. As DNA, the CDR3 is TGTGCCAGCAGCTTAGGCCGGTTAAACACCATATATTTT.

The rearrangement joins TRBV9 to TRBJ1-5, with D unresolved. The V and J ends lost 3 bases and 1 base respectively, with 11 bases between them. The CDR3 runs to 15 residues. Germline-derived CDR1 and CDR2 are SGDLS and YYNGEE. In DNA, the CDR3 is TGTGCCAGCAGCGGTCTTGGGTTAAGCAATCAGCCCCAGCATTTT. Translated: CASSGLGLSNQPQHF.

The chain couples TRBV6-2 or TRBV6-3 to TRBJ2-7; 11 bases align to TRBD1. V was clipped by 2 bases and J by 3 bases; unmatched bases: 3. This CDR3 contains 15 residues. Germline lookup yields CDR1 MNHEY and CDR2 SVGEGT. In nucleotides, the CDR3 is TGTGCCAGCAGTTACGGAGGGACAGGGGGCTACGAGCAGTACTTC. It yields the protein CASSYGGTGGYEQYF.

A single count supports this clone. This chain joins TRBV9 and TRBJ2-7; D not resolved. Germline lookup yields CDR1 SGDLS and CDR2 YYNGEE. This CDR3 is built from 13 residues. With 0 bases removed from V and 7 bases from J, the gap between germline ends came to 11 bases. DNA of the CDR3: TGTGCCAGCAGCGTAGACCAGGCTAAGGAGCAGTACTTC. The encoded protein is CASSVDQAKEQYF.

The V call is TRBV19, the J call TRBJ2-5; D gene unclear. The CDR3 is made up of 15 amino acids. CDR1 and CDR2 (germline): LNHDA, SQIVND (reference sequence). Trimming removed 4 bases from V and 2 bases from J, with 14 bases in between. The CDR3 coding sequence is TGTGCCAGTAGTACCTTCCTGTCAGGACAAGAGACCCAGTACTTC. It specifies CASSTFLSGQETQYF.

The chain couples TRBV5-4 to TRBJ1-5, with a weak D call TRBD1 (5 bases). The length of the CDR3 is 13 residues. Trimming removed 2 bases at V and 6 bases at J, with 9 bases between. The V gene's germline CDR1 is SGHNT and CDR2 YYREEE (reference sequence). Here the CDR3 reads CASSFAGGQPQHF. The CDR3 bases are TGTGCCAGCAGCTTTGCCGGGGGTCAGCCCCAGCATTTT.

The chain links TRBV19 to TRBJ1-2; D ambiguous. Germline assignment: CDR1 LNHDA and CDR2 SQIVND (reference sequence). V was pared by 3 bases and J by 8 bases, with 13 bases between. The CDR3 is 13 residues long. Here the CDR3 DNA reads TGTGCCAGTAGTATCTGGGCAGGCCCGGGCTACACCTTC. Translated, it gives CASSIWAGPGYTF.

This clone was seen once. The chain is built from TRBV28 and TRBJ1-1; D is perhaps TRBD1 (6 bases). The CDR3 is 14 residues long. Trimming removed 1 base from V and 4 bases from J, with 10 bases in between. Germline loops: CDR1 MDHEN, CDR2 SYDVKM. The CDR3 DNA reads as TGTGCCAGCAGTTTATTGGGGGGCCGCACTGAAGCTTTCTTT. Residues: CASSLLGGRTEAFF.

The chain combines TRBV28 with TRBJ2-7; no reliable D call. Germline CDR1 MDHEN, CDR2 SYDVKM. This CDR3 is built from 11 residues. V was shortened by 2 bases and J by 4 bases, with 3 bases between the two germline ends. The CDR3 loop reads CASSLLYEQYF. The CDR3 DNA follows: TGTGCCAGCAGTTTACTTTACGAGCAGTACTTC.

J is TRBJ2-7 and V is TRBV29-1, with D maybe TRBD2 (5 bases). The ends were cut back, 4 bases at V and 8 bases at J, with 15 bases in the middle. The CDR3 sequence is 12 residues long. Germline V CDR1 and CDR2: SQVTM, ANQGSEA. The CDR3 is CSVVAGLYQQYF. CDR3 coding DNA: TGCAGCGTTGTGGCGGGTCTTTACCAGCAGTACTTC.

The chain is built from TRBV5-1 and TRBJ2-7; 8 bases fit TRBD1. This CDR3 is built from 17 residues. Losses at the gene ends were 1 base for V and 3 bases for J; bases not matched to a gene: 12. The germline V gene encodes CDR1 SGHRS and CDR2 YFSETQ. DNA for the CDR3: TGCGCCAGCAGCTTGAGCCAGGGGGCATCGGGGATCTACGAGCAGTACTTC. It specifies CASSLSQGASGIYEQYF.

Worth noting for this clone: The sample carries other DNA sequences with the same CDR3. The chain uses TRBV10-3 and TRBJ2-7, with D perhaps TRBD1 or TRBD2 (5 bases each). Germline V gene data show CDR1 as ENHRY and CDR2 as SYGVKD. Deletions cut 6 bases from V and 2 bases from J, with 17 bases between. The length of the CDR3 is 15 residues. The DNA for the CDR3 is TGTGCCATCAGCGGGACCAAACCAGCAACCTACGAGCAGTACTTC. Its protein product is CAISGTKPATYEQYF.

This chain links TRBV2 with TRBJ1-5; no reliable D call. Trimming removed 4 bases at V and 5 bases at J, with 12 bases between. The CDR3 runs to 14 residues. Per germline, CDR1 SNHLY and CDR2 FYNNEI. The CDR3 protein is CASSGARSDQPQHF. The CDR3 DNA sequence: TGTGCCAGCAGTGGGGCCAGGTCGGATCAGCCCCAGCATTTT.

This chain links TRBV12-5 with TRBJ1-2; 7 bases line up with TRBD1. The junction had 6 bases not matched to a gene; V was cut back by 2 bases and J by 12 bases. The CDR3 runs to 12 residues. Looked up from germline, CDR1 is LGHNT and CDR2 is FRNRAP. CDR3 sequence reads: CASGLSTGVNTF. The CDR3 DNA reads as TGTGCTAGTGGTTTGTCTACAGGGGTGAACACCTTC.